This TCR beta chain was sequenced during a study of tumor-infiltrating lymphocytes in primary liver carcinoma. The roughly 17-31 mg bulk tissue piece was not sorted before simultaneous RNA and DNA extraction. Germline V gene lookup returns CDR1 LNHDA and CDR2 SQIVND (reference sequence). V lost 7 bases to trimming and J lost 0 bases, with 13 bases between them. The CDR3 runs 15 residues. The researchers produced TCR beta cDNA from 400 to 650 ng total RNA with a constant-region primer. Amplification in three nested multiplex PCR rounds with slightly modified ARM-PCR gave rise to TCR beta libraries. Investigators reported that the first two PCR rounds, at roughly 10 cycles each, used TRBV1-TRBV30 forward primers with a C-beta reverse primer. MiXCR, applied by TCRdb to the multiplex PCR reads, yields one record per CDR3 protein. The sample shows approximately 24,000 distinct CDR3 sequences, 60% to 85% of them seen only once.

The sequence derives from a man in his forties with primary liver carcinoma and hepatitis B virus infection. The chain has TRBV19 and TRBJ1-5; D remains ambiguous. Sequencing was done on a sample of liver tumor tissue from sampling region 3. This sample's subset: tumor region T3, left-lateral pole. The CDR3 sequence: CASTLNQYSNQPQHF. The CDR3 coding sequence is TGTGCCAGTACCTTGAACCAGTATAGCAATCAGCCCCAGCATTTT.